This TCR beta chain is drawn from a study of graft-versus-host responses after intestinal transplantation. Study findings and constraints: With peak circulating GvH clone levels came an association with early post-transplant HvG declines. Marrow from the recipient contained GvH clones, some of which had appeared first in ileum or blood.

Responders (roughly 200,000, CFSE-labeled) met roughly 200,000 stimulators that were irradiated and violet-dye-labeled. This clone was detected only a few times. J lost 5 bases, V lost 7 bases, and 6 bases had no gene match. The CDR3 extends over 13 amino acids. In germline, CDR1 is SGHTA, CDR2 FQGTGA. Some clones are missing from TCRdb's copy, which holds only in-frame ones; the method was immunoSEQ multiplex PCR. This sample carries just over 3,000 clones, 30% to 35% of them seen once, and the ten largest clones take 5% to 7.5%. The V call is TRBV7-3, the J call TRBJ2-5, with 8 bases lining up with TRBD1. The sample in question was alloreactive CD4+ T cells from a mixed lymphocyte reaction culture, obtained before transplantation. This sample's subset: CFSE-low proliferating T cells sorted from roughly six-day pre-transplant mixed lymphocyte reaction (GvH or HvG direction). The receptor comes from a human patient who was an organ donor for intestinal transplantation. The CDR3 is CASTRQGSETQYF. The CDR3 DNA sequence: TGTGCCAGCACCCGACAGGGGTCGGAGACCCAGTACTTC. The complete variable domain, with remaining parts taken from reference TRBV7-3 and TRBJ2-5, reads GAGVSQTPSNKVTEKGKYVELRCDPISGHTALYWYRQSLGQGPEFLIYFQGTGAADDSGLPNDRFFAVRPEGSVSTLKIQRTERGDSAVYLCASTRQGSETQYFGPGTRLLVL.